This is a list of T cell receptor beta chains from one sample in a study of T cell responses to AZD1222 COVID-19 vaccine. Sequenced by immunoSEQ multiplex PCR; TCRdb stores in-frame clones only, minus some. The sample has under 150,000 clones; more than 85% are singletons. This material consisted of peripheral blood, taken on day 0 of AZD1222 vaccination. These receptors were obtained from an adult in good health. CDR3s include the opening cysteine and the closing phenylalanine or tryptophan. A D gene is named only where the DNA matches it firmly. Some rows have no size entry. The others give once, few or many, or a class for an expanded clone.

d_call	clone_size	v_call	j_call	cdr3_nt	cdr3_aa
NA	NA	TRBV7-6	TRBJ1-1	TGTGCCAGCAGCTTATGGTCCGAGAACACTGAAGCTTTCTTT	CASSLWSENTEAFF
NA	NA	TRBV3-1/TRBV3-2	TRBJ2-7	TGTGCCAGCAGCCAAGAATCGGCCTCCTCGTCCGAGCAGTACTTC	CASSQESASSSEQYF
NA	NA	TRBV2	TRBJ2-2	TGTGCCATAAAGCGCGGGACAAACACCGGGGAGCTGTTTTTT	CAIKRGTNTGELFF
NA	NA	TRBV10-1	TRBJ2-5	TGCGCCAGCAGTGAAAGTGGCAGGCCAGAGACCCAGTACTTC	CASSESGRPETQYF
TRBD2	NA	TRBV19	TRBJ2-1	TGTGCCAGTAGAGGACTAGATGGGAGGGGCTCCTACAATGAGCAGTTCTTC	CASRGLDGRGSYNEQFF
NA	once	TRBV29-1	TRBJ2-1	TGCAGCGTTGCCGGGGGAGATTTCAATGAGCAGTTCTTC	CSVAGGDFNEQFF
NA	NA	TRBV9	TRBJ1-1	TGTGCCAGCACCAGGTGGGGGGCGAACACTGAAGCTTTCTTT	CASTRWGANTEAFF
NA	NA	TRBV5-1	TRBJ2-7	TGCGCCAGCGGTCTGGACAGAAACTACGAGCAGTACTTC	CASGLDRNYEQYF
NA	NA	TRBV20-1	TRBJ1-5	TGCAGTGCTAGTTGGGGATGGGATCAGCCCCAGCATTTT	CSASWGWDQPQHF
TRBD1	NA	TRBV30	TRBJ1-1	TGTGCCTGGTCGGAGGGGGGGTCAGGGGGCTTTGAAGCTTTCTTT	CAWSEGGSGGFEAFF
NA	NA	TRBV2	TRBJ2-7	TGTGCCAGCAGTGAAGAGGACACCGAGCAGTACTTC	CASSEEDTEQYF
TRBD1	NA	TRBV7-9	TRBJ2-5	TGTGCCAGCAGGGGAACAGGGGCGGAGACCCAGTACTTC	CASRGTGAETQYF
NA	NA	TRBV28	TRBJ2-2	TGTGCCAGCAGTTCACCGTCCGTTTACCGGGACTCACTACTAAACACCGGGGAGCTGTTTTTT	CASSSPSVYRDSLLNTGELFF
NA	NA	TRBV30	TRBJ2-2	TGTGCCTGGGGGTCTATGGACGGGGAGCTGTTTTTT	CAWGSMDGELFF
NA	NA	TRBV28	TRBJ2-5	TGTGCCAGCAGTAACAGGGACCCTCGGGAGACCCAGTACTTC	CASSNRDPRETQYF
NA	NA	TRBV28	TRBJ2-3	TGTGCCAGCAGCCTGGCGGTGGCTAGCACAGATACGCAGTATTTT	CASSLAVASTDTQYF
NA	NA	TRBV5-4	TRBJ2-5	TGTGCCAGCAGCTTGAGGGGGGGAGAGACCCAGTACTTC	CASSLRGGETQYF
NA	NA	TRBV12-5	TRBJ1-5	TGTGCTAGTGGGCCTGGGGACGGCTATAGCAATCAGCCCCAGCATTTT	CASGPGDGYSNQPQHF
NA	NA	TRBV5-1	TRBJ1-6	TGCGCCAGCAGGTCAGGGTCGGGTAATTCACCCCTCCACTTT	CASRSGSGNSPLHF
NA	once	TRBV6-5	TRBJ1-4	TGTGCCAGCAGTTACGGGCAGGGCTCTGAAAAACTGTTTTTT	CASSYGQGSEKLFF
TRBD2	NA	TRBV3-1/TRBV3-2	TRBJ2-3	TGTGCCAGCAGCCTGACTAGCGGCACAGATACGCAGTATTTT	CASSLTSGTDTQYF
TRBD2	NA	TRBV9	TRBJ2-1	TGTGCCAGCAGCGCGTCCCTGGGGACTAGCGGGAAGTACAATGAGCAGTTCTTC	CASSASLGTSGKYNEQFF
NA	NA	TRBV19	TRBJ1-2	TGTGCCAGTAGTATGGGCTATGGCTACACCTTC	CASSMGYGYTF
NA	NA	TRBV4-1	TRBJ2-7	TGCGCCAGCAGCCAAGTCTGGCTTCCCTACGAGCAGTACTTC	CASSQVWLPYEQYF
TRBD2	NA	TRBV7-3	TRBJ2-7	TGTGCCAGCAGCTTAACAGGCGGGAGCGACTACGAGCAGTACTTC	CASSLTGGSDYEQYF
TRBD2	NA	TRBV5-6	TRBJ2-1	TGTGCCAGCAGCCTTAGCGGGAGAAATGAGCAGTTCTTC	CASSLSGRNEQFF
NA	NA	TRBV7-9	TRBJ1-1	TGTGCCAGCAGCGACGCTCGTTTCCGGAACACTGAAGCTTTCTTT	CASSDARFRNTEAFF
TRBD2	NA	TRBV4-1	TRBJ2-7	TGCGCCAGCAGCAGCCAAGAAATAGTGCTGGCTAGCGGGACCAAATTGCCTTACGAGCAGTACTTC	CASSSQEIVLASGTKLPYEQYF
NA	NA	TRBV28	TRBJ2-7	TGTGCCAGCAGTTCTACAAGTTACGAGCAGTACTTC	CASSSTSYEQYF
NA	NA	TRBV3-1/TRBV3-2	TRBJ1-5	TGTGCCAGCAGCCAAGATTCAGGGGACAATCAGCCCCAGCATTTT	CASSQDSGDNQPQHF
TRBD2	NA	TRBV5-1	TRBJ2-7	TGCGCCAGCGCCATAGGCGGGAGCTTCCTCTCCTACGAGCAGTACTTC	CASAIGGSFLSYEQYF
NA	NA	TRBV15	TRBJ2-7	TGTGCCACCAGCAGTCTCGAAGTACCGACCTACGAGCAGTACTTC	CATSSLEVPTYEQYF
NA	NA	TRBV6-6	TRBJ1-3	TGTGCCAGCAGTTACCATCCAGGGGCGGGAAACACCATATATTTT	CASSYHPGAGNTIYF
NA	once	TRBV2	TRBJ1-5	TGTGCCAGCAGATGGGATGGCAATCAGCCCCAGCATTTT	CASRWDGNQPQHF
NA	few	TRBV19	TRBJ1-4	TGTGCCAGTAGTATTATCTCTCCAACTAATGAAAAACTGTTTTTT	CASSIISPTNEKLFF
NA	NA	TRBV3-1/TRBV3-2	TRBJ1-5	TGTGCCAGCAGCCAAGATATAGGAGGTCAGCCCCAGCATTTT	CASSQDIGGQPQHF
TRBD1	NA	TRBV30	TRBJ1-2	TGTGCCTGGGTGGGACAGCCGCCAAGAGACTACACCTTC	CAWVGQPPRDYTF
NA	NA	TRBV3-1/TRBV3-2	TRBJ1-2	TGTGCCAGCAGCCAAGAGGCAGCCGCTAACTATGGCTACACCTTC	CASSQEAAANYGYTF
NA	NA	TRBV2	TRBJ2-7	TGTGCCAGCAGTGAACTGGCGGGCTCCTACGAGCAGTACTTC	CASSELAGSYEQYF
NA	NA	TRBV27	TRBJ2-7	TGTGCCAGCAGTTCCCGGCGGACGGTCTCCTACGAGCAGTACTTC	CASSSRRTVSYEQYF
NA	NA	TRBV27	TRBJ1-2	TGTGCCAGCAGTTTCCTGACCGCCCCCTATGGCTACACCTTC	CASSFLTAPYGYTF
NA	NA	TRBV14	TRBJ2-2	TGTGCCAGCAGCCGCTACAGGGTGGGCACCGGGGAGCTGTTTTTT	CASSRYRVGTGELFF
NA	NA	TRBV28	TRBJ2-3	TGTGCCAGCGGGACGCGGGGTACGCAGTATTTT	CASGTRGTQYF
TRBD2	few	TRBV6-1	TRBJ2-3	TGTGCCAGCAGTGAAAGGGGACTAGCGGGAGTGTCAGATACGCAGTATTTT	CASSERGLAGVSDTQYF
TRBD2	NA	TRBV29-1	TRBJ2-5	TGCAGCGTTGAAGAGCGAGGCGGGAGAGAGACCCAGTACTTC	CSVEERGGRETQYF
TRBD2	NA	TRBV4-1	TRBJ2-7	TGCGCCAGCAGCCAACCAGGGACTAGCGGTACCTACGAGCAGTACTTC	CASSQPGTSGTYEQYF
NA	NA	TRBV25-1	TRBJ1-6	TGTGCCAGCAGTCGAGACTATGGGCCCCTCCACTTT	CASSRDYGPLHF
NA	NA	TRBV9	TRBJ1-2	TGTGCCAGCAGCGTCCTGGGGGGCATCTATGGCTACACCTTC	CASSVLGGIYGYTF
NA	NA	TRBV5-1	TRBJ2-5	TGCGCCAGCAGCGCGCTTCAGGGGCCCCAAGAGACCCAGTACTTC	CASSALQGPQETQYF
NA	NA	TRBV10-2	TRBJ1-1	TGCGCCAGCAGGGGAACTTTTCATCCCCGGGCTTTCTTT	CASRGTFHPRAFF
TRBD2	NA	TRBV11-2	TRBJ2-2	TGTGCCAGCAGCCTGGGGCCGGGACTAGCGAACACCGGGGAGCTGTTTTTT	CASSLGPGLANTGELFF
NA	NA	TRBV28	TRBJ1-1	TGTGCCAGCAGTGGGGGGAACACTGAAGCTTTCTTT	CASSGGNTEAFF
TRBD2	NA	TRBV14	TRBJ2-5	TGTGCCAGCAGCCACCTGGGGGGGTCAGTAAGGCAAGAGACCCAGTACTTC	CASSHLGGSVRQETQYF
NA	NA	TRBV28	TRBJ2-7	TGTGCCAGCAGTTTAAGACCCGGGCGAGGGGGTTACGAGCAGTACTTC	CASSLRPGRGGYEQYF
NA	NA	TRBV6-2/TRBV6-3	TRBJ1-5	TGTGCCAGCAGTTACTACAACAGGGAGGATTGGGGGCCCCAGCATTTT	CASSYYNREDWGPQHF
NA	NA	TRBV27	TRBJ1-1	TGTGCCAGCAGTTTTAGCTGGGGCACTGAAGCTTTCTTT	CASSFSWGTEAFF
NA	NA	TRBV3-1/TRBV3-2	TRBJ2-1	TGTGCCAGCAGCCAAGATTTCGCCGCCTACAATGAGCAGTTCTTC	CASSQDFAAYNEQFF